This record concerns one TCR beta chain sequence. Its antigen is as yet unknown. The TCR-sequenced patients were a few responders to pembrolizumab. Germline V CDR1 and CDR2: MDHEN, SYDVKM. This CDR3 region has 13 residues. V lost 5 bases, J lost 2 bases, and 9 bases lay in between. These data are taken from a study of PD-1 blockade in mismatch repair-deficient tumors. Study-wide context: Enrolled about 2013-2017, patients had progressing, pretreated mismatch repair-deficient cancers of 12 types. Study-wide results and caveats: Rapid post-treatment expansion, then contraction, generally preceding radiologic response, marked tumor-resident clones.

The repertoire was sequenced with immunoSEQ multiplex PCR; TCRdb's copy has only in-frame clones and lacks some. The sample includes 75,000 to 85,000 clones, 65% to 85% of them seen just once. Sample: peripheral blood, taken 12 weeks after starting pembrolizumab. The receptor was isolated from an adult with mismatch repair-deficient cancer. The chain couples TRBV28 to TRBJ1-2; no definite D call. The CDR3 reads CASSDTVNYGYTF. The CDR3, as DNA: TGTGCCAGCAGTGACACAGTGAACTATGGCTACACCTTC.